A selection of T cell receptor beta chains follows, all from one sample in a study of T cells in localized non-small cell lung cancer. Measured with immunoSEQ multiplex PCR; TCRdb has only the in-frame clones, and not every one. Found here are about 24,000 clones, about nine tenths of them singletons; the top ten hold roughly 7.2%. The source was peripheral blood, collected before any cancer treatment. These receptors were obtained from a woman aged 35-75 years with stage I lung adenocarcinoma. Both conserved end residues are trimmed from each CDR3.

V gene | CDR3 protein
TRBV30 | AWSVRRTENRTEAF
TRBV10-3 | AISESRGYT
TRBV28 | ASSFPRGARGYT
TRBV28 | ASKAIFLNEQF
TRBV30 | AWSVQVAVTDTQY
TRBV9 | ASSPLTWDSDDEQF
TRBV5-4 | ASSDDSGANVLT
TRBV5-8 | ASSQRQGAYEQY
TRBV9 | ASGKGLAKANEQF
TRBV4-3 | ASSQDGQSDTQY
TRBV9 | ASSVTISTSTDTQY
TRBV7-9 | ASSLGTGTNTGELF
TRBV19 | ASSDRTGVKNIQY
TRBV19 | ASSPRPTLEQY
TRBV19 | ASSYERELDNEQF
TRBV7-8 | ASSLTSGSTYEQY
TRBV5-1 | ASSFFPGGMDYT
TRBV5-1 | ASGAGRGSDTQY
TRBV6-1 | ASNSGRITEAF
TRBV7-2 | ASSFSSYEQY
TRBV7-9 | ASSPGRLAGGRHEQF
TRBV19 | ASRPTGVDATEAF
TRBV4-3 | ASRGSGNNEKLF
TRBV30 | ASSLKGRGLEQY
TRBV7-9 | ASPRGFLPGGEQY
TRBV2 | ASKADTNTEAF
TRBV19 | ASTPGSSGNTIY